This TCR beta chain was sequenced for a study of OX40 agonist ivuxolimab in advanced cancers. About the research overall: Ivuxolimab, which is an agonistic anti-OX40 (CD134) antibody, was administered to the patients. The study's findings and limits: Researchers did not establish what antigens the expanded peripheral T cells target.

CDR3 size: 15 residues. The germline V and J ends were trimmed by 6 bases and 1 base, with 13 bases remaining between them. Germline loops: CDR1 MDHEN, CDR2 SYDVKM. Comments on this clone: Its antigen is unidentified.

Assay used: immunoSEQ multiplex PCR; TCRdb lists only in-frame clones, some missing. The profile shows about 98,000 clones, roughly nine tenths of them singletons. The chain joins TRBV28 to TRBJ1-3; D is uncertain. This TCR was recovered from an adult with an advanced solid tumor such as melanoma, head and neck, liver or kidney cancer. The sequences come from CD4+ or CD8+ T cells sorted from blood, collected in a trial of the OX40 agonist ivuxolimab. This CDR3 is CASSPVGESGNTIYF. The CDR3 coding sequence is TGTGCCAGCAGCCCGGTCGGGGAATCTGGAAACACCATATATTTT. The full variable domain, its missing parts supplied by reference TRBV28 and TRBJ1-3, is DVKVTQSSRYLVKRTGEKVFLECVQDMDHENMFWYRQDPGLGLRLIYFSYDVKMKEKGDIPEGYSVSREKKERFSLILESASTNQTSMYLCASSPVGESGNTIYFGEGSWLTVV.